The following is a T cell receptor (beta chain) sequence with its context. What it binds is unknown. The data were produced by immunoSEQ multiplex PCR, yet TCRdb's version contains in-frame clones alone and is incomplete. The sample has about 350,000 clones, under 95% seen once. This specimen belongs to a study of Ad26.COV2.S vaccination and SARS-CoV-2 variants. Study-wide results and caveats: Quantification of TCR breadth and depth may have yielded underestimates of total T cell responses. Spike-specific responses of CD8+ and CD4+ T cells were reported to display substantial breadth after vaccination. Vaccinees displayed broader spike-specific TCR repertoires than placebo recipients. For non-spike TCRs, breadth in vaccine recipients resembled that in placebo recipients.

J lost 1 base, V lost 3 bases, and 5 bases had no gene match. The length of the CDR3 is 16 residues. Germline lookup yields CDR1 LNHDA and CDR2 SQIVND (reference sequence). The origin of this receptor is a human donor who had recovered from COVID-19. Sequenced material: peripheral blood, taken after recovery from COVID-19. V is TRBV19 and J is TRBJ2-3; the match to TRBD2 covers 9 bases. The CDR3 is CASSIQTSGRTDTQYF. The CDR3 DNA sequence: TGTGCCAGTAGTATTCAGACTAGCGGTCGCACAGATACGCAGTATTTT.